A single sample is the source of the 27 T cell receptor beta chains below, sequenced in a study of shared clonotypes between healthy human individuals. Naive CD8 isolation took CD45RO-negative cells positively selected for CCR7 and excluded terminally differentiated effector memory CD45RA+ cells. Sequencing was performed with immunoSEQ multiplex PCR; in TCRdb, only in-frame clones are kept and a portion is missing. Here the sample spans approximately 2,200,000 clones, 85% to 95% being singletons. Input material: naive CD8+ T cells from PBMCs. The origin of the receptors is a man younger than 35 in good health. Some clones in this sample may be carry-over from other donors' samples.

The rearrangement joins TRBV6-4 to TRBJ1-2; D possibly corresponds to TRBD1 (6 bases). Germline CDR1 and CDR2: MRHNA and SNTAGT. V was pared by 6 bases and J by 4 bases, with 30 bases between. CDR3 length: 19 amino acids. The DNA of the CDR3 is TGTGCCAGCAGGACGCTCGGGGGCAACAGGGCCCATCTGCCCTATGGCTACACCTTC. Amino acid sequence: CASRTLGGNRAHLPYGYTF.

This CDR3 reads CASSGGNTIYF. As DNA, the CDR3 is TGTGCCAGCAGCGGGGGAAACACCATATATTTT. The chain joins TRBV7-9 to TRBJ1-3; D gene ambiguous. V was clipped by 5 bases and J by 4 bases, with 3 bases between them. The germline V gene has CDR1 SEHNR and CDR2 FQNEAQ (reference sequence). There are 11 residues in the CDR3.

This chain joins TRBV13 and TRBJ2-3; no firm D call. The germline V gene encodes CDR1 PRHDT and CDR2 FYEKMQ (reference sequence). The CDR3 is 15 amino acids. Trimming cost V 2 bases and J 0 bases, with 9 bases left between them. The CDR3 DNA reads TGTGCCAGCAGCTTATTTGCGGATAGCACAGATACGCAGTATTTT. Translation gives CASSLFADSTDTQYF.

J is TRBJ2-7 and V is TRBV27, with D possibly being TRBD1 (6 bases). V was pared by 5 bases and J by 3 bases, with 14 bases between. CDR1 is MNHEY and CDR2 is SMNVEV in the germline V gene (reference sequence). This CDR3 comprises 14 residues. As DNA, the CDR3 is TGTGCCAGCAGTAGGAACAGGGATTACTACGAGCAGTACTTC. As protein: CASSRNRDYYEQYF.

This chain uses TRBV2 with TRBJ2-7; 14 positions agree with TRBD2. There are 18 residues in the CDR3. Trimming removed 7 bases from V and 2 bases from J; junction bases left unmatched: 13. Germline V CDR1 and CDR2: SNHLY, FYNNEI. The CDR3 reads CASNNPGLAGGPTYEQYF. The CDR3 coding sequence is TGTGCCAGCAACAACCCCGGACTAGCGGGAGGACCGACCTACGAGCAGTACTTC.

J is TRBJ2-7 and V is TRBV27; TRBD1 matches 8 bases. Per the germline V gene, CDR1 is MNHEY and CDR2 is SMNVEV (reference sequence). This CDR3 spans 14 amino acids. V lost 4 bases, J lost 3 bases, and 5 bases stayed unmatched. The CDR3 coding sequence is TGTGCCAGCAGTTGGCGGACAGGGAACTACGAGCAGTACTTC. It encodes CASSWRTGNYEQYF.

The chain joins TRBV6-1 to TRBJ2-7; TRBD1 matches 7 bases. This CDR3 has 15 residues. V lost 4 bases to trimming and J lost 4 bases; unmatched junction nucleotides: 10. Germline lookup yields CDR1 MNHNS and CDR2 SASEGT. The CDR3 DNA sequence: TGTGCCAGCAGTGGTTGGTCCGGGACAGATTACGAGCAGTACTTC. It codes for CASSGWSGTDYEQYF.

This chain uses TRBV27 with TRBJ2-5; tentative D call: TRBD1 (6 bases). Near its end, the DNA agrees better with TRBJ2-7, so the J call may be wrong. The CDR3 totals 15 residues. Germline lookup yields CDR1 MNHEY and CDR2 SMNVEV (reference sequence). The CDR3 is CASSLSQGPVSEQYF. For the CDR3, the DNA is TGTGCCAGCAGTTTATCCCAGGGGCCCGTTTCCGAGCAGTACTTC.

The rearrangement links TRBV23-1 to TRBJ2-7, with 12 bases that match TRBD1. TRBV23-1 is annotated as an ORF whose role is uncertain. The CDR3 is 16 amino acids. V shed 0 bases, J shed 6 bases, and the junction held 6 bases outside the gene matches. CDR3 protein: CASSQSGDRGLSEQYF. DNA for the CDR3: TGCGCCAGCAGTCAATCGGGGGACAGGGGGCTTAGCGAGCAGTACTTC.

This chain uses TRBV28 with TRBJ2-2; D not certain. CDR3 length: 16 residues. From germline, CDR1 is MDHEN and CDR2 SYDVKM. The V end was cut by 6 bases, the J end by 4 bases, with 18 bases between. The CDR3 DNA sequence: TGTGCCAGCAGATTAGGGCCAGGTATCCGCACCGGGGAGCTGTTTTTT. It is translated as CASRLGPGIRTGELFF.

Points on this clone: Other nucleotide sequences in the sample specify the same CDR3. The rearrangement links TRBV9 to TRBJ2-3; D uncertain. This CDR3 has 14 residues. Germline CDR1 and CDR2: SGDLS and YYNGEE. V was trimmed by 0 bases and J by 1 base, leaving 6 bases between them. The CDR3 nucleotides are TGTGCCAGCAGCGTAGGTGGCCGCACAGATACGCAGTATTTT. Translation: CASSVGGRTDTQYF.

J is TRBJ1-2 and V is TRBV14; D remains ambiguous. The CDR3 is 15 residues long. Trimming left V 1 base short and J 4 bases short, with 13 bases between. In germline, CDR1 is SGHDN, CDR2 FVKESK. The CDR3: CASSQVAGVAYGYTF. The CDR3 nucleotides are TGTGCCAGCAGCCAAGTAGCCGGAGTTGCCTATGGCTACACCTTC.

CDR3 in DNA: TGCGCCAGCAGCTTGGAGTCAGCCCTAGCCAAAAACATTCAGTACTTC. Its translation is CASSLESALAKNIQYF. The rearrangement joins TRBV5-1 to TRBJ2-4, with D hard to call. V gave up 0 bases and J gave up 0 bases, with 10 bases separating them. Looked up from germline, CDR1 is SGHRS and CDR2 is YFSETQ. The CDR3 is 16 amino acids.

This clone appeared a single time. Compared with germline, one end of the junction differs, possibly owing to a read error. The V call is TRBV2, the J call TRBJ1-4, with D hard to call. Germline-derived CDR1 and CDR2 are SNHLY and FYNNEI. The CDR3 consists of 14 residues. The DNA for the CDR3 is TGTGCCAGTAGTGAAGGTACGGGAGCCGAAAAACTGTTTTTT. Its translation is CASSEGTGAEKLFF.

V gene TRBV5-6 combines with J gene TRBJ2-7; 11 nucleotides line up with TRBD2. There are 16 residues in the CDR3. V gave up 0 bases and J gave up 5 bases; unmatched junction bases: 7. The germline V gene encodes CDR1 SGHDT and CDR2 YYEEEE. CDR3 amino acids: CASSLAASGRFHEQYF. CDR3 coding DNA: TGTGCCAGCAGCTTGGCGGCTAGCGGGAGGTTCCACGAGCAGTACTTC.

The chain has TRBV18 and TRBJ1-1; D is perhaps TRBD1 (5 bases). This CDR3 contains 15 residues. The V gene lost 0 bases and the J gene lost 0 bases, with 8 bases spanning the gap. CDR1 and CDR2 from the germline V gene are KGHSH and LQKENI. CDR3 coding DNA: TGTGCCAGCTCACCACCGGACACCTTGAACACTGAAGCTTTCTTT. Protein: CASSPPDTLNTEAFF.

The table lists this clone with a count of one. The chain is built from TRBV29-1 and TRBJ2-1, with D hard to call. This CDR3 has 17 amino acids. Per the germline V gene, CDR1 is SQVTM and CDR2 is ANQGSEA. V lost 7 bases and J 2 bases, leaving 24 bases between the germline ends. CDR3 in amino acids: CSGDGLSPHRAYNEQFF. CDR3 nucleotides: TGCAGCGGTGATGGGCTGTCCCCTCATAGAGCCTACAATGAGCAGTTCTTC.

As DNA, the CDR3 is TGCAGCGTTGTCCGTCAAATCGGCGGCTACACCTTC. Amino acids: CSVVRQIGGYTF. V usage is TRBV29-1 and J usage is TRBJ1-2, with D hard to call. In germline, CDR1 is SQVTM, CDR2 ANQGSEA. Trimming left V 4 bases short and J 8 bases short, with 14 bases between. The CDR3 consists of 12 residues.

The chain recombines TRBV27 with TRBJ2-1, with 12 bases fitting TRBD2. Germline loops: CDR1 MNHEY, CDR2 SMNVEV (reference sequence). V lost 6 bases and J lost 6; bases outside the gene matches: 6. The CDR3 has 15 amino acids. The CDR3 region has the DNA TGTGCCAGCAGCGGACTAGCGGGATGGGGCAATGAGCAGTTCTTC. It encodes CASSGLAGWGNEQFF.

Regarding this clone: The same CDR3 arises from other DNA sequences in this sample as well. This chain connects TRBV27 to TRBJ2-7; possible D gene TRBD1, 5 bases. The V end lost 0 bases, the J end lost 2 bases, and 8 bases lay between the germline ends. Germline V gene lookup returns CDR1 MNHEY and CDR2 SMNVEV (reference sequence). The CDR3 has 14 residues. The CDR3 protein is CASSLSGRAYEQYF. The CDR3, as DNA: TGTGCCAGCAGTTTATCGGGCAGGGCCTACGAGCAGTACTTC.

The chain has TRBV28 and TRBJ1-2; TRBD1 matches 7 bases. Germline loops: CDR1 MDHEN, CDR2 SYDVKM. The CDR3 runs 14 residues. J lost 4 bases, V lost 4 bases, and 6 bases had no gene match. CDR3 region: CASSYRGLGYGYTF. CDR3 DNA sequence: TGTGCCAGCAGTTACAGGGGTTTGGGCTATGGCTACACCTTC.

The V gene is TRBV19, the J gene TRBJ1-5, with D unresolved. The germline V gene encodes CDR1 LNHDA and CDR2 SQIVND (reference sequence). Trimming cost V 4 bases and J 0 bases, with 7 bases left between them. The CDR3 runs to 14 residues. This CDR3 reads CASSTGNSNQPQHF. The CDR3 DNA reads TGTGCCAGTAGTACCGGAAATAGCAATCAGCCCCAGCATTTT.

The chain uses TRBV6-9 and TRBJ2-2; 7 nucleotides align to TRBD1. Looked up from germline, CDR1 is MNHGY and CDR2 is SVAAGI. This CDR3 is built from 15 residues. V lost 5 bases and J lost 5; bases outside the gene matches: 8. The CDR3 loop reads CASSITGTETGELFF. CDR3 DNA sequence: TGTGCCAGCAGTATTACCGGGACAGAGACCGGGGAGCTGTTTTTT.

The J gene is TRBJ1-1, the V gene TRBV15, with D tentatively TRBD1 (5 bases). The V end was cut by 0 bases, the J end by 3 bases, with 14 bases between. CDR3 length: 16 amino acids. Germline values: CDR1 LNHNV, CDR2 YYDKDF (reference sequence). The CDR3 spells CATSRDGEGLHTEAFF. The CDR3 coding sequence is TGTGCCACCAGCAGAGATGGTGAGGGGTTGCACACTGAAGCTTTCTTT.

Only one count was recorded for this clone. The V gene is TRBV5-6, the J gene TRBJ2-7; possible D gene TRBD1, 5 bases. Germline CDR1 and CDR2: SGHDT and YYEEEE. The V end lost 3 bases, the J end lost 6 bases, and 13 bases lay between the germline ends. The CDR3 sequence is 13 residues long. The DNA of the CDR3 is TGTGCCAGCAGCTCAGGACACCCGAGCGAGCAGTACTTC. Translated, it gives CASSSGHPSEQYF.

This sequence joins TRBV6-1 and TRBJ2-7; D is ambiguous. V lost 6 bases to trimming and J lost 0 bases, with 6 bases between them. Per the germline V gene, CDR1 is MNHNS and CDR2 is SASEGT. The CDR3 is 12 residues long. The DNA of the CDR3 is TGTGCCAGCAGCTTCGGCTCCTACGAGCAGTACTTC. Protein sequence: CASSFGSYEQYF.

The rearrangement links TRBV19 to TRBJ2-2; possibly TRBD1 for D (5 bases). The germline CDR1 and CDR2 sequences are LNHDA and SQIVND (reference sequence). V dropped 10 bases and J dropped 1 base, with 16 bases sitting between them. The CDR3 consists of 15 residues. This CDR3 is CATSWVRGNTGELFF. DNA for the CDR3: TGTGCCACCTCGTGGGTTAGGGGGAACACCGGGGAGCTGTTTTTT.